The 3 T cell receptor beta chains in this list originate from one sample, sequenced in a study of T cell responses to AZD1222 COVID-19 vaccine. Sequencing was performed with immunoSEQ multiplex PCR; in TCRdb, only in-frame clones are kept and a portion is missing. The sample records about 110,000 clones, approximately 88% being singletons. The material sequenced was peripheral blood, taken on day 0 of AZD1222 vaccination. The receptors shown here come from an adult in good health.

The chain combines TRBV19 with TRBJ1-2, with TRBD1 identical over 7 bases. The CDR3 runs to 15 residues. V gave up 3 bases and J gave up 3 bases; unmatched junction bases: 7. CDR1 and CDR2 (germline): LNHDA, SQIVND (reference sequence). The CDR3 sequence is CASSMRGTVHYGYTF. In DNA, the CDR3 is TGTGCCAGTAGTATGAGGGGGACAGTTCACTATGGCTACACCTTC.

This chain joins TRBV28 and TRBJ2-2; tentatively, D is TRBD2 (5 bases). Germline V CDR1 and CDR2: MDHEN, SYDVKM. Trimming stripped 0 bases from V and 0 bases from J, with 5 bases between. The CDR3 extends over 15 amino acids. CDR3 bases: TGTGCCAGCAGTTTATGGCGGGCGAACACCGGGGAGCTGTTTTTT. Protein: CASSLWRANTGELFF.

Regarding this clone: Within the sample, other DNA sequences also encode this same CDR3. The chain is built from TRBV12-3 or TRBV12-4 and TRBJ1-1; maybe TRBD1 (5 bases). The CDR3 is 13 residues long. V lost 6 bases and J lost 4, with 12 bases in between. The CDR3 DNA follows: TGTGCCAGCAGCCGGGCGGGGGGCACTGAAGCTTTCTTT. Its protein product is CASSRAGGTEAFF.